This T cell receptor (beta chain) stems from a study of T cells in Graves' hyperthyroidism and ophthalmopathy. Extraction of PBMCs used roughly 9.6 ml of fresh peripheral blood. This clonotype was seen many times. What it binds is unknown. The source material, RNA transcripts, was used to amplify TCR beta CDR3 regions. First-round RT-PCR of the TCR CDR3 relied on the HTBI primer set. Using its own MiXCR run on the multiplex PCR reads, TCRdb lists one record per CDR3 protein. This table holds 390,000 or so distinct CDR3 sequences, 14% to 15% found once. Study-level points and caveats: Most thyroid clonotypes expanded above 0.001 appeared in blood too.

This sequence originates from a man aged 18-30 years with Graves' ophthalmopathy. The material sequenced was blood.

The CDR3 DNA reads as TGTGCCAGCAGCTTAGGCGGGACAGTCTCTGGAAACACCATATATTTT. It is translated as CASSLGGTVSGNTIYF. The V and J genes are TRBV11-2 and TRBJ1-3; 7 nucleotides line up with TRBD1. Germline trimming cut 1 base from V and 0 bases from J; bases unmatched to any gene: 3. The CDR3 loop spans 16 amino acids. The V gene's germline CDR1 is SGHAT and CDR2 FQNNGV.